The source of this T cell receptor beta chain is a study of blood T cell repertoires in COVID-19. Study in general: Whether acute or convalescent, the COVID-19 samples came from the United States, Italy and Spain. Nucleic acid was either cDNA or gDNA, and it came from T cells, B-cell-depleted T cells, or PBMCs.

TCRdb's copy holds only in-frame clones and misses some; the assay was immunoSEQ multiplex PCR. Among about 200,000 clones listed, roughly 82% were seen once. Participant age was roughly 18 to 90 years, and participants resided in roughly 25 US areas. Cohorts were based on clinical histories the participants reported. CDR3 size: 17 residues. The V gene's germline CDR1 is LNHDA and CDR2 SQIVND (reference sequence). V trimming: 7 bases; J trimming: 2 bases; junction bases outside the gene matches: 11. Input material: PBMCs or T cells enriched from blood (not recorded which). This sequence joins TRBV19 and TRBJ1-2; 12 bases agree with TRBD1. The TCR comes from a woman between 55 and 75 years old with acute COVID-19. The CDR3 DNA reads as TGTGCCAGTACCCCTAGGGGACAGGGGGCGACAAACTATGGCTACACCTTC. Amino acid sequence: CASTPRGQGATNYGYTF.